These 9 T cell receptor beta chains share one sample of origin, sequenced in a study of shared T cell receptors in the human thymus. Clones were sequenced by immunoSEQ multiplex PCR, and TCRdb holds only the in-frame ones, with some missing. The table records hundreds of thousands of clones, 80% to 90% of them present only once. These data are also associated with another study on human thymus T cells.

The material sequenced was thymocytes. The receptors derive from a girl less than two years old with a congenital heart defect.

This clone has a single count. In DNA, the CDR3 is TGTGCCAGCAGTTTAAGACTAGCGGGGGGGTCTAATGAGCAGTTCTTC. Protein sequence: CASSLRLAGGSNEQFF. The chain combines TRBV28 with TRBJ2-1; 14 nucleotides align to TRBD2. Per the germline V gene, CDR1 is MDHEN and CDR2 is SYDVKM. CDR3 length: 16 residues. The junction had 4 bases not matched to a gene; V was cut back by 2 bases and J by 7 bases.

The CDR3 is CASSQDRGHPNLYEQYF. The CDR3 DNA is TGCGCCAGCAGCCAAGATAGGGGGCACCCAAATCTCTACGAGCAGTACTTC. The V and J genes are TRBV4-3 and TRBJ2-7, with 7 bases matching TRBD1. V lost 0 bases, J lost 3 bases, and 11 bases stayed unmatched. The CDR3 is 17 residues long. Germline-derived CDR1 and CDR2 are LGHNA and YSLEER.

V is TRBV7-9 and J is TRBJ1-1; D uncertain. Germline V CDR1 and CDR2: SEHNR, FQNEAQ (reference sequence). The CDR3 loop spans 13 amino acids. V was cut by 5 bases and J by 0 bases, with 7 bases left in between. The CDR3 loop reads CASSQTLNTEAFF. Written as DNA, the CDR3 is TGTGCCAGCAGCCAAACATTGAACACTGAAGCTTTCTTT.

For the CDR3, the DNA is TGTGCCAGCAGTTTATCCCCACAGGGGCGGGGATGCACCGGGGAGCTGTTTTTT. Protein product: CASSLSPQGRGCTGELFF. The V gene is TRBV27, the J gene TRBJ2-2; a possible D gene is TRBD1 (7 bases). The V gene lost 0 bases and the J gene lost 4 bases, with 18 bases spanning the gap. CDR1 MNHEY and CDR2 SMNVEV come from the germline V gene (reference sequence). This CDR3 spans 18 amino acids.

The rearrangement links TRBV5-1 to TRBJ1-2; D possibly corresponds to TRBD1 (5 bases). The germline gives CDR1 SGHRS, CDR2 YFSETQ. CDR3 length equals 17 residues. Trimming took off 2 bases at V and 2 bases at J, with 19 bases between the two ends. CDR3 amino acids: CASSFRSGGEGNYGYTF. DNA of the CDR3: TGCGCCAGCAGCTTTCGCTCCGGGGGGGAGGGCAACTATGGCTACACCTTC.

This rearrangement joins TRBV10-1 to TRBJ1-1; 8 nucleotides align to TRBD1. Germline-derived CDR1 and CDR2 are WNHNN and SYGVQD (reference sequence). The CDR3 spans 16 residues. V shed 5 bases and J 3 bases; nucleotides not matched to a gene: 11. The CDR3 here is CASSPTGAGGDTEAFF. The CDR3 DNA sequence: TGCGCCAGCAGTCCGACAGGGGCTGGAGGAGACACTGAAGCTTTCTTT.

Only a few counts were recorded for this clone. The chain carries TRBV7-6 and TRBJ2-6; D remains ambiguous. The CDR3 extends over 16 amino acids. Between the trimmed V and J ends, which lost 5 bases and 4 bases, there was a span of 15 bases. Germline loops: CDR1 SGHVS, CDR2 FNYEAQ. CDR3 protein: CASSPISSSGANVLTF. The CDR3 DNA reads TGTGCCAGCAGCCCTATCTCATCCTCGGGGGCCAACGTCCTGACTTTC.

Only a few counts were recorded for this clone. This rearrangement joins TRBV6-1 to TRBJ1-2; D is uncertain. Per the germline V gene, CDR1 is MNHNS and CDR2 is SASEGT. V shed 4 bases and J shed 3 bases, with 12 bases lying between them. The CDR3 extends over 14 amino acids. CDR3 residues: CASSAPRLHYGYTF. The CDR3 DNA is TGTGCCAGCAGTGCTCCAAGACTGCACTATGGCTACACCTTC.

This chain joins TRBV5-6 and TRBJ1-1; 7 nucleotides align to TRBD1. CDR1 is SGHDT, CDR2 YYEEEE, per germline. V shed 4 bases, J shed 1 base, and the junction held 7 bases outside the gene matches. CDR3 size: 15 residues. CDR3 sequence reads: CASSDARGENTEAFF. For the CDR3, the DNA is TGTGCCAGCAGCGATGCCAGGGGGGAGAACACTGAAGCTTTCTTT.